The 10 T cell receptor beta chains below were found in one sample sequenced in a study of cytomegalovirus exposure and HLA in healthy donors. Clones were sequenced by immunoSEQ multiplex PCR, and TCRdb holds only the in-frame ones, with some missing. The table records 150,000 to 200,000 clones, approximately 90% of them present only once. The sequenced sample was PBMCs. The receptors come from a woman in her twenties or thirties in good health and CMV-seronegative.

This clone occurred a few times. A read error may produce the germline difference seen at one junction end. V is TRBV6-5 and J is TRBJ2-7, with 10 bases lining up with TRBD2. The CDR3 loop spans 13 amino acids. The V gene's germline CDR1 is MNHEY and CDR2 SVGAGI. The DNA for the CDR3 is TGTGCCAGCAGGCGTAGCGGGGGGAACCTCCTTTGCTTC. Its translation: CASRRSGGNLLCF.

V and J are TRBV9 and TRBJ1-5, with 10 bases matching TRBD1. The length of the CDR3 is 14 residues. Trimming at V came to 4 bases and at J to 5 bases, leaving 3 bases not matched to a gene. CDR1 and CDR2 from the germline V gene are SGDLS and YYNGEE. CDR3: CASSRDRGDQPQHF. CDR3 coding DNA: TGTGCCAGCAGCAGGGACAGGGGCGATCAGCCCCAGCATTTT.

V is TRBV15 and J is TRBJ2-7; D possibly corresponds to TRBD1 (6 bases). The V and J ends lost 1 base and 0 bases respectively, with 10 bases between them. This CDR3 comprises 15 residues. The germline V gene has CDR1 LNHNV and CDR2 YYDKDF (reference sequence). CDR3 sequence: CATSRVPGASYEQYF. In DNA form, the CDR3 reads TGTGCCACCAGCAGAGTCCCAGGGGCCTCCTACGAGCAGTACTTC. The full variable domain, in which reference TRBV15 and TRBJ2-7 provide the parts outside the CDR3, is DAMVIQNPRYQVTQFGKPVTLSCSQTLNHNVMYWYQQKSSQAPKLLFHYYDKDFNNEADTPDNFQSRRPNTSFCFLDIRSPGLGDTAMYLCATSRVPGASYEQYFGPGTRLTVT.

This chain links TRBV29-1 with TRBJ1-2; tentatively, D is TRBD1 (5 bases). V dropped 7 bases and J dropped 7 bases, with 22 bases sitting between them. CDR1 is SQVTM, CDR2 ANQGSEA, per germline. This CDR3 spans 14 amino acids. CDR3 region: CSGRDPGFFGGYTF. The CDR3 nucleotides are TGCAGCGGTCGAGATCCAGGGTTCTTCGGTGGCTACACCTTC.

This rearrangement joins TRBV11-2 to TRBJ2-6; 8 nucleotides align to TRBD1. Losses at the gene ends were 1 base for V and 0 bases for J; bases not matched to a gene: 5. The CDR3 totals 18 residues. Germline assignment: CDR1 SGHAT and CDR2 FQNNGV. The CDR3 DNA follows: TGTGCCAGCAGCTTAGCGAGACAGGGGAGCTCTGGGGCCAACGTCCTGACTTTC. It specifies CASSLARQGSSGANVLTF.

V is TRBV6-1 and J is TRBJ1-2; 11 nucleotides agree with TRBD1. Germline V gene lookup returns CDR1 MNHNS and CDR2 SASEGT. The CDR3 is made up of 15 amino acids. After removal of 9 bases from V and 4 bases from J, the junction contained 10 bases not matched to a gene. CDR3 loop: CASPSPGQGGYGYTF. The CDR3 DNA sequence: TGTGCCAGTCCTTCTCCGGGACAGGGGGGCTATGGCTACACCTTC.

This clone was observed a few times. The J gene is TRBJ1-2, the V gene TRBV5-1; 9 bases map to TRBD1. Germline V gene lookup returns CDR1 SGHRS and CDR2 YFSETQ. The CDR3 length is 13 residues. V was clipped by 4 bases and J by 8 bases; unmatched bases: 6. This CDR3 reads CASSTGGEEGYTF. CDR3 sequence (DNA): TGCGCCAGCAGCACAGGGGGCGAGGAGGGCTACACCTTC. The full variable domain, in which reference TRBV5-1 and TRBJ1-2 provide the parts outside the CDR3, is KAGVTQTPRYLIKTRGQQVTLSCSPISGHRSVSWYQQTPGQGLQFLFEYFSETQRNKGNFPGRFSGRQFSNSRSEMNVSTLELGDSALYLCASSTGGEEGYTFGSGTRLTVV.

CDR3 sequence reads: CASSFRQGNTIYF. As DNA, the CDR3 is TGTGCCAGCAGCTTTCGACAGGGAAACACCATATATTTT. The V and J genes are TRBV7-2 and TRBJ1-3, with D possibly being TRBD1 (5 bases). Trimming stripped 3 bases from V and 4 bases from J, with 7 bases between. The CDR3 runs 13 residues. Germline values: CDR1 SGHTA, CDR2 FQGNSA.

The chain couples TRBV30 to TRBJ2-7, with D perhaps TRBD2 (5 bases). The V end lost 2 bases, the J end lost 3 bases, and 8 bases lay between the germline ends. The CDR3 extends over 12 amino acids. Germline CDR1 GTSNPN, CDR2 SVGIG (reference sequence). CDR3 nucleotide sequence: TGTGCCTGGAGTATTGGAGGCTACGAGCAGTACTTC. Its translation: CAWSIGGYEQYF.

V gene TRBV5-1 combines with J gene TRBJ2-2; possible D gene TRBD1, 5 bases. V lost 1 base and J 5 bases, leaving 12 bases between the germline ends. Germline lookup yields CDR1 SGHRS and CDR2 YFSETQ. The CDR3 consists of 15 residues. CDR3 coding DNA: TGCGCCAGCAGCTTGAAAGCAGGGTCGACCGGGGAGCTGTTTTTT. This codes for CASSLKAGSTGELFF.